The present TCR beta chain was sequenced within a study of blood T cell repertoires in COVID-19. V lost 2 bases to trimming and J lost 9 bases, with 14 bases between them. Germline assignment: CDR1 SGHVS and CDR2 FQNEAQ. The CDR3 sequence is 13 residues long. Under the authors' procedure: Reference gene primer amplification gave nucleated cell count estimates. Profiling relied on immunoSEQ multiplex PCR, and the TCRdb table lists in-frame clones only, not all of them. V, J and clone size are those of that table, while D and trimming were read from the DNA. The sample holds 250,000 to 300,000 clones, roughly nine tenths seen once. This clone came up a few times.

The TCR originated in a man between 45 and 60 years old with acute or convalescent COVID-19. The chain uses TRBV7-8 and TRBJ2-7; maybe TRBD1 (6 bases). The specimen sequenced was peripheral blood. CDR3 coding DNA: TGTGCCAGCAGCTTACGCTACAGGGAAGGGCAGTACTTC. Translation gives CASSLRYREGQYF. Looking up the rest from reference TRBV7-8 and TRBJ2-7 gives the full variable domain: GAGVSQSPRYKVAKRGQDVALRCDPISGHVSLFWYQQALGQGPEFLTYFQNEAQLDKSGLPSDRFFAERPEGSVSTLKIQRTQQEDSAVYLCASSLRYREGQYFGPGTRLTVT.